This TCR beta chain was sequenced during a study of cytomegalovirus exposure and HLA in healthy donors. About the research overall: The Caucasian-associated ancestry cluster contained 75% to 85% of the roughly 400 genotyped donors. General observations from the study: According to the study, roughly 180 TCR beta chains were cytomegalovirus-associated.

CDR3 length equals 15 residues. The germline CDR1 and CDR2 sequences are SGHDT and YYEEEE. Trimming took off 0 bases at V and 3 bases at J, with 13 bases between the two ends. This clone has more than one count but fewer than ten. Its antigen is as yet unknown. A multiplex PCR was run with 60 Vbeta primers and 13 Jbeta primers. The method was immunoSEQ multiplex PCR; TCRdb's version includes in-frame clones alone and lacks a portion of them. The table has roughly 200,000 clones, more than 75% seen once; the top ten hold around 3%. The source of this sequence is a woman between 40 and 55 years old in good health and CMV-seronegative. Sequencing input: PBMCs. The V and J genes are TRBV5-6 and TRBJ2-7; D not resolved. Here the CDR3 reads CASSLGSGFIYEQYF. In nucleotides, the CDR3 is TGTGCCAGCAGCTTGGGGTCAGGATTCATCTACGAGCAGTACTTC.